A single sample is the source of the 21 T cell receptor beta chains below, sequenced in a study of regulatory T cells in long-lasting Graves disease (dated by TCRdb to about 2021). Library construction relied on multiplex PCR. Sequencing took place on an Illumina HiSeq 4000. To build TCR beta libraries, CDR3 regions were amplified by Arm-PCR using iRepertoire HTBI primers. TCRdb's own reprocessing of the public reads used fastp at Q25 and MiXCR and kept productive beta chains. CDR3 protein sequences are deduplicated, and each keeps its most common genes and DNA. A total of about 220,000 distinct CDR3 sequences appear in this sample, roughly a fifth of them only once. The leading ten clones occupy around 11% of the sample. Per the publication, the time point label means: newly diagnosed GD, antithyroid drugs for less than 3 months. For both TCR sequencing and RNA sequencing, RNA was extracted from PBMCs using TRIzol.

This sample also appeared in a second study, on T cells in Graves' hyperthyroidism and ophthalmopathy.

This sample comprised peripheral blood mononuclear cells (PBMCs), obtained at new diagnosis, from a patient treated with antithyroid drugs. These receptors all stem from a woman in her 30s with Graves disease. Donor details come from another sample of the same person, matched by shared clones.

This clonotype was counted ten times or more. The V call is TRBV13, the J call TRBJ2-7; D uncertain. V dropped 1 base and J dropped 2 bases, with 9 bases sitting between them. The CDR3 is made up of 14 amino acids. Germline V gene lookup returns CDR1 PRHDT and CDR2 FYEKMQ (reference sequence). This chain's CDR3 is CASSLVMVPYEQYF. The CDR3, as DNA: TGTGCCAGCAGCTTAGTGATGGTCCCCTACGAGCAGTACTTC.

For this clonotype: The likely explanation is a read error, given a far larger clone one base away. The rearrangement links TRBV12-3 or TRBV12-4 to TRBJ2-3; D gene ambiguous. The DNA end is a closer match to TRBJ1-1, so the J assignment may be wrong. This CDR3 spans 12 amino acids. For the CDR3, the DNA is TGTGCCAACAGCCCTCGAGATGCGGAGGCTTTCTTT. This gives the protein CANSPRDAEAFF.

This clonotype was counted many times. The J gene is TRBJ2-7, the V gene TRBV20-1, with no clear D. The V end was cut by 6 bases, the J end by 2 bases, with 17 bases between. CDR3 length: 14 amino acids. The germline gives CDR1 DFQATT, CDR2 SNEGSKA (reference sequence). The CDR3 nucleotides read TGCAGTGCAAACGACCCCCTTGTCACCTACGAGCAGTACTTC. Its protein product is CSANDPLVTYEQYF.

This clonotype occurred once. A much larger clone is a single base away; this may be a read error. The J gene is TRBJ2-6, the V gene TRBV7-9; 7 bases fit TRBD1. The germline gives CDR1 SEHNR, CDR2 FQNEAQ (reference sequence). The CDR3 consists of 18 residues. The CDR3 coding sequence is TGTGCCAGCAGCGCGGCACAGGGGTCTAACTCTGGGGCCAACATCCTGACTTTC. It translates to CASSAAQGSNSGANILTF.

CDR3 protein: CASSEPRTSGSRRGQFF. CDR3 nucleotides: TGTGCCAGCAGTGAACCCCGGACTAGCGGGAGTAGAAGGGGGCAGTTCTTC. This sequence joins TRBV6-1 and TRBJ2-1, with 13 bases fitting TRBD2. This CDR3 is built from 17 residues. CDR1 is MNHNS and CDR2 is SASEGT in the germline V gene. J gave up 12 bases and V 2 bases, and 13 bases lay outside the gene matches.

Only one count was recorded for this clonotype. This sequence joins TRBV5-1 and TRBJ2-5; the match to TRBD2 covers 15 bases. This CDR3 region has 18 residues. With V trimmed by 6 bases and J by 1 base, 10 bases remained unmatched. CDR1 and CDR2 (germline): SGHRS, YFSETQ. CDR3: CASTGRTSGRGAQETQYF. The CDR3 DNA reads as TGCGCCAGCACCGGCCGGACTAGCGGGAGGGGGGCCCAAGAGACCCAGTACTTC.

This sequence joins TRBV7-9 and TRBJ1-4; D might be TRBD1 (6 bases). The CDR3 extends over 13 amino acids. With 5 bases removed from V and 8 bases from J, the gap between germline ends came to 12 bases. Looked up from germline, CDR1 is SEHNR and CDR2 is FQNEAQ (reference sequence). CDR3 region: CASSTPTGEKLFF. Here the CDR3 DNA reads TGTGCCAGCAGCACGCCGACAGGAGAAAAACTGTTTTTT. The variable domain in full, completed from reference TRBV7-9 and TRBJ1-4, reads DTGVSQNPRHKITKRGQNVTFRCDPISEHNRLYWYRQTLGQGPEFLTYFQNEAQLEKSRLLSDRFSAERPKGSFSTLEIQRTEQGDSAMYLCASSTPTGEKLFFGSGTQLSVL.

Of note for this clonotype: A read error is possible here, since a much larger clone lies one base away. This sequence joins TRBV5-1 and TRBJ2-5; D is ambiguous. The germline gives CDR1 SGHRS, CDR2 YFSETQ. There are 15 residues in the CDR3. CDR3 DNA sequence: TGTGCCAACAGTCACAGCTCGAGTGGGATAGAGACCCAGTACTTC. Protein: CANSHSSSGIETQYF.

There are many counts of this clonotype. The V call is TRBV12-3 or TRBV12-4, the J call TRBJ2-1; 7 bases are a match to TRBD1. V lost 3 bases and J lost 8; bases outside the gene matches: 4. The CDR3 is 13 amino acids. This CDR3 reads CASSFAGGDEQFF. The CDR3 DNA follows: TGTGCCAGCAGTTTTGCAGGGGGAGATGAGCAGTTCTTC.

This clonotype was counted ten times or more. The chain employs TRBV11-2 and TRBJ2-5; D may be TRBD1 (5 bases). The CDR3 covers 12 residues. Germline CDR1 SGHAT, CDR2 FQNNGV. V lost 6 bases and J 4 bases, leaving 9 bases between the germline ends. The CDR3 region is CASSQGGETQYF. The CDR3 DNA is TGTGCCAGCAGTCAGGGTGGAGAGACCCAGTACTTC. The whole variable domain, remainder taken from reference TRBV11-2 and TRBJ2-5, is EAGVAQSPRYKIIEKRQSVAFWCNPISGHATLYWYQQILGQGPKLLIQFQNNGVVDDSQLPKDRFSAERLKGVDSTLKIQPAKLEDSAVYLCASSQGGETQYFGPGTRLLVL.

A word on this clonotype: It is likely a read error: a sequence one base away is far more abundant. V usage is TRBV6-1 and J usage is TRBJ2-5; no clear D. The CDR3 is 13 amino acids. Germline-derived CDR1 and CDR2 are MNHNS and SASEGT. In DNA, the CDR3 is TGCGCCCGCAGTGATACGACAACAGAGACCCAGTACTTC. Encoded protein: CARSDTTTETQYF.

J is TRBJ2-7 and V is TRBV28; D is undetermined. Germline values: CDR1 MDHEN, CDR2 SYDVKM. The CDR3 has 13 residues. The V end was cut by 3 bases, the J end by 2 bases, with 8 bases between. The CDR3: CASSFGRTYEQYF. The CDR3 coding sequence is TGTGCCAGCAGTTTCGGCCGGACCTACGAGCAGTACTTC.

There are many counts of this clonotype. The chain recombines TRBV24-1 with TRBJ2-2; D might be TRBD1 (6 bases). CDR1 and CDR2 from the germline V gene are KGHDR and SFDVKD. This CDR3 spans 17 amino acids. V dropped 4 bases and J dropped 0 bases, with 14 bases sitting between them. The CDR3 bases are TGTGCCACCAGTGACCCGTACAGGGCTGCGAACACCGGGGAGCTGTTTTTT. This sequence encodes CATSDPYRAANTGELFF.

There are many counts of this clonotype. This chain joins TRBV27 and TRBJ1-5, with D unclear. V lost 3 bases, J lost 0 bases, and 12 bases lay in between. The CDR3 spans 16 residues. CDR1 and CDR2 from the germline V gene are MNHEY and SMNVEV (reference sequence). The CDR3 DNA follows: TGTGCCAGCAGTTTGAGGGCAGGCGCTAGCAATCAGCCCCAGCATTTT. Translation: CASSLRAGASNQPQHF.

This clonotype was picked up many times. A much larger clone differs by one base, so this may be a read error. The rearrangement links TRBV20-1 to TRBJ1-2; 8 bases are a match to TRBD1. The V segment lost 5 bases and the J segment 9 bases; nucleotides outside the gene matches: 11. Germline lookup yields CDR1 DFQATT and CDR2 SNEGSKA (reference sequence). The CDR3 has 13 residues. The CDR3 nucleotides are TGCAGTGCTGGAAAGACAGGGGTAAATAGCTACACCTTC. This gives the protein CSAGKTGVNSYTF.

This clonotype was counted ten times or more. This chain uses TRBV12-3 or TRBV12-4 with TRBJ1-3; 9 bases are a match to TRBD1. After removal of 5 bases from V and 0 bases from J, the junction contained 11 bases not matched to a gene. The CDR3 runs to 18 residues. The CDR3 sequence: CASSTRTQGAHSGNTIYF. Here the CDR3 DNA reads TGTGCCAGCAGTACCCGAACACAGGGGGCTCACTCTGGAAACACCATATATTTT.

This clonotype was counted ten times or more. The chain uses TRBV11-2 and TRBJ1-6; D gene uncertain. The V gene lost 6 bases and the J gene lost 8 bases, with 23 bases spanning the gap. The CDR3 contains 17 residues. The germline CDR1 and CDR2 sequences are SGHAT and FQNNGV. This chain's CDR3 is CASRSSPSSVGDSPLHF. The CDR3 DNA reads as TGTGCCAGCAGGAGTTCCCCAAGTTCGGTTGGGGATTCACCCCTCCACTTT.

This clonotype was found many times. The chain joins TRBV7-6 to TRBJ2-5; 14 bases are shared with TRBD2. The germline gives CDR1 SGHVS, CDR2 FNYEAQ. CDR3 length: 18 amino acids. After removal of 1 base from V and 5 bases from J, the junction contained 9 bases not matched to a gene. CDR3 residues: CASSLGTSGGIRRETQYF. CDR3 nucleotide sequence: TGTGCCAGCAGCTTAGGGACTAGCGGGGGGATTCGCAGGGAGACCCAGTACTTC.

The chain has TRBV5-1 and TRBJ1-1, with D possibly TRBD1 on 5 matching bases. The CDR3 runs to 16 residues. CDR1 and CDR2 (germline): SGHRS, YFSETQ. Between the trimmed V and J ends, which lost 0 bases and 1 base, there was a span of 13 bases. Written as DNA, the CDR3 is TGCGCCAGCAGCTTGGCCCTCGGACACCAGAACACTGAAGCTTTCTTT. Encoded protein: CASSLALGHQNTEAFF.

A remark on this clonotype: An end of the junction does not agree with germline; a read error may underlie this. The V call is TRBV6-2 or TRBV6-3, the J call TRBJ1-1; D may be TRBD1 (6 bases). This CDR3 is 14 amino acids long. CDR1 MNHEY and CDR2 SVGEGT come from the germline V gene. The CDR3 spells CASSEGSRGTKAFF. CDR3 nucleotide sequence: TGTGCCAGCAGTGAAGGTAGCAGGGGCACTAAAGCTTTCTTT.

This clonotype has at least ten counts. The rearrangement uses TRBV28 and TRBJ1-1, with D tentatively TRBD1 (6 bases). This CDR3 contains 17 residues. V lost 2 bases, J lost 6 bases, and 22 bases lay in between. Germline-derived CDR1 and CDR2 are MDHEN and SYDVKM. CDR3 coding DNA: TGTGCCAGCAGTTTAGGGGGCAGGGGCGGAAAGTTCGCTGAAGCTTTCTTT. This translates into CASSLGGRGGKFAEAFF.